The clone carrying this T cell receptor (beta chain) has a handful of counts. An end of the junction differs from the germline gene, which may be a read error. CDR3 size: 14 residues. The germline CDR1 and CDR2 sequences are SQVTM and ANQGSEA. The data derive from a study of regulatory T cells in long-lasting Graves disease. Library construction for TCR beta used iRepertoire HTBI primers and Arm-PCR of CDR3 regions. From the multiplex PCR reads, TCRdb called clonotypes with MiXCR, one entry per CDR3 protein. The profile shows 400,000 to 600,000 distinct CDR3 sequences, roughly 21% of them singletons. Sample time point: persistent/refractory GD, antithyroid drugs over 5 years with positive TRAb. PBMCs were the source of the RNA used for TCR sequencing.

The origin of this receptor is a female donor with Graves disease. This chain links TRBV29-1 with TRBJ2-7; D is unresolved. The sequencing used peripheral blood mononuclear cells (PBMCs), collected when the disease was refractory, from a patient treated with antithyroid drugs. The CDR3 spells CSARGSGNSYEQYF. The CDR3 coding sequence is TGCAGCGCCCGAGGTTCGGGTAACTCCTATGAGCAGTACTTC.